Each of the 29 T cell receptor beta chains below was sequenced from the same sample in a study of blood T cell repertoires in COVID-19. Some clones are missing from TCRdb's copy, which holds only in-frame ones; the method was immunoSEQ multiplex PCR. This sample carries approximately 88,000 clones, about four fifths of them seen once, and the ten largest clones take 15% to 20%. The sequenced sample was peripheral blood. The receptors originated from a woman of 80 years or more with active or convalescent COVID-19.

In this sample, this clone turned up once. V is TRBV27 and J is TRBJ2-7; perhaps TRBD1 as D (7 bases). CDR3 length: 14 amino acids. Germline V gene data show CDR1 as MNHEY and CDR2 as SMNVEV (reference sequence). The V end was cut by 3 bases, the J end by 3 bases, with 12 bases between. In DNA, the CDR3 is TGTGCCAGCAGTTTCAGGGGGGATTACTACGAGCAGTACTTC. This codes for CASSFRGDYYEQYF.

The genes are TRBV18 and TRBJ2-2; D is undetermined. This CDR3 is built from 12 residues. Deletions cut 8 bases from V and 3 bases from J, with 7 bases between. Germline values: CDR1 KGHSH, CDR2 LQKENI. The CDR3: CASPLDTGELFF. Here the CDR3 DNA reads TGTGCCAGCCCCTTAGACACCGGGGAGCTGTTTTTT. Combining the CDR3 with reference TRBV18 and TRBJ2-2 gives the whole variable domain NAGVMQNPRHLVRRRGQEARLRCSPMKGHSHVYWYRQLPEEGLKFMVYLQKENIIDESGMPKERFSAEFPKEGPSILRIQQVVRGDSAAYFCASPLDTGELFFGEGSRLTVL.

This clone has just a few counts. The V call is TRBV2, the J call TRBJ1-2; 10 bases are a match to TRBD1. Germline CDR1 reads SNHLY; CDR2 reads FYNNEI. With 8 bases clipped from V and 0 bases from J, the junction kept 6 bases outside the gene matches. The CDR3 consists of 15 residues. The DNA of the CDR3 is TGTGCCAGCCAGGGAGGACAGGGGGCTAACTATGGCTACACCTTC. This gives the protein CASQGGQGANYGYTF.

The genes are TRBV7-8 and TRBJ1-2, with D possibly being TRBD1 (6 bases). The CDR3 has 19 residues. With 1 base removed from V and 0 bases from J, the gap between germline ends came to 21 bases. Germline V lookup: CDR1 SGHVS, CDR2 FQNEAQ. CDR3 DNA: TGTGCCAGCAGCTTAGGTGTGAGGGGATCCGGGACAACTAACTATGGCTACACCTTC. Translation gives CASSLGVRGSGTTNYGYTF.

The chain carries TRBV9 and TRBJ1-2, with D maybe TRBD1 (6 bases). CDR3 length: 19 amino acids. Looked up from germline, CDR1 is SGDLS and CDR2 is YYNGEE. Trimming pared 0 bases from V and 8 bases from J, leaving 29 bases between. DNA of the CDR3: TGTGCCAGCAGCGTAGGCGGACGGGCAGGGGCCCTATCGCGTCTAGGCTACACCTTC. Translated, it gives CASSVGGRAGALSRLGYTF.

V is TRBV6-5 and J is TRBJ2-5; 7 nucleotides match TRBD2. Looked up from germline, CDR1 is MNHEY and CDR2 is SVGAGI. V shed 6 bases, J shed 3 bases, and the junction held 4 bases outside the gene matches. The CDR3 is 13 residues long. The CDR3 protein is CASRRAGEETQYF. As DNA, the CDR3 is TGTGCCAGCAGGCGTGCGGGGGAAGAGACCCAGTACTTC.

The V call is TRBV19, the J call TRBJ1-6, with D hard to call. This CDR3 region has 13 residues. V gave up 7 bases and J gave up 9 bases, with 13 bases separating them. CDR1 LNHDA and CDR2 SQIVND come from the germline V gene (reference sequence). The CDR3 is CASKLRHGSPLHF. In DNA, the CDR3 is TGTGCCAGTAAGTTGAGGCATGGTTCACCCCTCCACTTT.

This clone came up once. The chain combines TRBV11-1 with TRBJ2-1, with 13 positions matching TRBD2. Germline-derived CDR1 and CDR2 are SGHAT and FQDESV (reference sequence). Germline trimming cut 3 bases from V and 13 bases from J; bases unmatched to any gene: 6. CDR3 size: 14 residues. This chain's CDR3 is CASSFGQGLAGQFF. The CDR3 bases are TGTGCCAGCAGCTTCGGACAGGGACTAGCGGGACAGTTCTTC.

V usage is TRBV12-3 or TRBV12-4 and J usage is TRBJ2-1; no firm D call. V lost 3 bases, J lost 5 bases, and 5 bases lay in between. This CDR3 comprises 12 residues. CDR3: CASSFTDNEQFF. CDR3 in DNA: TGTGCCAGCAGTTTCACGGACAATGAGCAGTTCTTC.

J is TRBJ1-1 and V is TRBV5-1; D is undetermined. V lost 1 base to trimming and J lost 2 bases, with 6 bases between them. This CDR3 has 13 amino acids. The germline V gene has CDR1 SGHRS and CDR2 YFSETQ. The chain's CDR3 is CASSLTDNTEAFF. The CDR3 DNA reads TGCGCCAGCAGCTTGACAGACAACACTGAAGCTTTCTTT. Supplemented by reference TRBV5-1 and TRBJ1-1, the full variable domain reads KAGVTQTPRYLIKTRGQQVTLSCSPISGHRSVSWYQQTPGQGLQFLFEYFSETQRNKGNFPGRFSGRQFSNSRSEMNVSTLELGDSALYLCASSLTDNTEAFFGQGTRLTVV.

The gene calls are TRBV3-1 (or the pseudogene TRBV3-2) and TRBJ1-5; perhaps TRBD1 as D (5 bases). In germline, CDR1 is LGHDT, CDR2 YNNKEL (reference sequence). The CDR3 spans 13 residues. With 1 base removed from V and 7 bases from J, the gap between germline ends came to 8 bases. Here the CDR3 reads CASSQVWGQPQHF. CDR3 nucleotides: TGTGCCAGCAGCCAAGTTTGGGGCCAGCCCCAGCATTTT.

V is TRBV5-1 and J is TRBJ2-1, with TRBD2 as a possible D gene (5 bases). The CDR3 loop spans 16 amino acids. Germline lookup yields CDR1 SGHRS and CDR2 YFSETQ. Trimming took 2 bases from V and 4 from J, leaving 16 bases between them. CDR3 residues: CASSLEAFRGYNEQFF. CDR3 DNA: TGCGCCAGCAGCTTAGAAGCTTTTCGAGGGTACAATGAGCAGTTCTTC.

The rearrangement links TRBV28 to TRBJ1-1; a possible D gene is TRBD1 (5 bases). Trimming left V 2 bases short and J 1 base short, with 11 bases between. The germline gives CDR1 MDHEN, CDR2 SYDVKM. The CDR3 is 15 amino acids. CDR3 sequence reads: CASSLGGNRNTEAFF. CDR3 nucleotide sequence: TGTGCCAGCAGTTTAGGGGGGAATAGGAACACTGAAGCTTTCTTT.

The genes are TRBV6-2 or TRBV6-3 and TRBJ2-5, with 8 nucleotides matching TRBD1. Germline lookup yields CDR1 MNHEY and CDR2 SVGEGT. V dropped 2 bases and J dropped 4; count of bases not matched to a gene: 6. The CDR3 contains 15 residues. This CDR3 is CASSYGQGEIETQYF. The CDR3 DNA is TGTGCCAGCAGTTACGGACAGGGCGAGATAGAGACCCAGTACTTC.

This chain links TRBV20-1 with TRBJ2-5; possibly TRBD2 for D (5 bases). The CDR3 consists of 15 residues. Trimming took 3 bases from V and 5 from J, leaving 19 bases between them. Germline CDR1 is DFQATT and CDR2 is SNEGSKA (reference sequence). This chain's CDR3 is CSASRDRGSEETQYF. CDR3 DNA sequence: TGCAGTGCTAGTCGGGATCGGGGATCGGAGGAGACCCAGTACTTC.

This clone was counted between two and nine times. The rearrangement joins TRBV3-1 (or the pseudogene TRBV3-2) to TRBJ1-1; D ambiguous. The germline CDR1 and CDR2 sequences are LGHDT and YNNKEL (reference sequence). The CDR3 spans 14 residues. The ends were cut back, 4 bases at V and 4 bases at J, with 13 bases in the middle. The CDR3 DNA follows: TGTGCCAGCAGCCTTAACCGGGTGGGCACTGAAGCTTTCTTT. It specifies CASSLNRVGTEAFF.

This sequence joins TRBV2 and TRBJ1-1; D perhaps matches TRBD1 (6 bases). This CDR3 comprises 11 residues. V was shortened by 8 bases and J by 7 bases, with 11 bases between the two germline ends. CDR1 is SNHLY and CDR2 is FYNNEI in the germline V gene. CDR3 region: CASSGHLEAFF. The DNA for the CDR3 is TGTGCCAGCTCGGGACACCTTGAAGCTTTCTTT.

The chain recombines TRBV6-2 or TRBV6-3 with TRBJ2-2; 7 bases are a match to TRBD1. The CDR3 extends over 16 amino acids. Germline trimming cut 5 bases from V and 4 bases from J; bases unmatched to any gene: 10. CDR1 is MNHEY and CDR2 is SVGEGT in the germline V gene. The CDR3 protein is CASSRPTGPITGELFF. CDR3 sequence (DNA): TGTGCCAGCAGTAGACCGACAGGGCCCATCACCGGGGAGCTGTTTTTT.

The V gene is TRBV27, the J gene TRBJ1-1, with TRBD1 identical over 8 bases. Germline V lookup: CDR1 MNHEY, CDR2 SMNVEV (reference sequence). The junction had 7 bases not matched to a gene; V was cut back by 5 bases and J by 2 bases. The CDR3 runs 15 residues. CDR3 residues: CASSPRGLKNTEAFF. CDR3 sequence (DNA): TGTGCCAGCAGTCCCAGGGGGCTGAAAAACACTGAAGCTTTCTTT.

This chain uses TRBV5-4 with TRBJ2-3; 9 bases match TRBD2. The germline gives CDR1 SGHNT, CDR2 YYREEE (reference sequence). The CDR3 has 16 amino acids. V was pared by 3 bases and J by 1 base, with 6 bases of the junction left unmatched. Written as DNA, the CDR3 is TGTGCCAGCAGCTCAAAGCGGGGGGCCGGCACAGATACGCAGTATTTT. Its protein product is CASSSKRGAGTDTQYF.

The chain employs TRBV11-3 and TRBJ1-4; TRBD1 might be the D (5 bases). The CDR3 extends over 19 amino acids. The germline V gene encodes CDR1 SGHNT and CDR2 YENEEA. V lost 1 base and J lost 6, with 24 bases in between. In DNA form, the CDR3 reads TGTGCCAGCAGCTTAGTTCTAGGCCGCAAGCGGGGGGGAGATGAAAAACTGTTTTTT. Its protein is CASSLVLGRKRGGDEKLFF.

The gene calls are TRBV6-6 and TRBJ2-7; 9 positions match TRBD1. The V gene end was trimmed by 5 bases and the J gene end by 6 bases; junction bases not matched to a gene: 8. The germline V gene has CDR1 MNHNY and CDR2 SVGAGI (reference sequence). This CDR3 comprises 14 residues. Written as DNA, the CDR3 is TGTGCCAGCAGTACATACAGGGGGCAAAGCGAGCAGTACTTC. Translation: CASSTYRGQSEQYF.

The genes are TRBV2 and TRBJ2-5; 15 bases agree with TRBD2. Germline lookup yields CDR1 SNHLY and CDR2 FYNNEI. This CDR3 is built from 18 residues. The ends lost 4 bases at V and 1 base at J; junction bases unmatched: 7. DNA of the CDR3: TGTGCCAGCAGTGGGCGGACTAGCGGGGGGGCGACCCAAGAGACCCAGTACTTC. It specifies CASSGRTSGGATQETQYF.

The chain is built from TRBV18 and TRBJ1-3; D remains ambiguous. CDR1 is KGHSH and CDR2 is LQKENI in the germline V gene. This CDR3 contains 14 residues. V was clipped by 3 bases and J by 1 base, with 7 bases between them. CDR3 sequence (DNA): TGTGCCAGCTCACCTGGTCAGTCTGGAAACACCATATATTTT. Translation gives CASSPGQSGNTIYF.

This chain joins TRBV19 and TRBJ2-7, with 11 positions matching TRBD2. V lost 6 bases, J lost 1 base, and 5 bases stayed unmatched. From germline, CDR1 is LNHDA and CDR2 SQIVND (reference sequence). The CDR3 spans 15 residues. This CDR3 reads CASSPGTSGSYEQYF. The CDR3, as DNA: TGTGCCAGTAGCCCCGGGACTAGCGGTTCCTACGAGCAGTACTTC.

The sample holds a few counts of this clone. CDR3 nucleotide sequence: TGTGCCAGCTCCCGGAGCCCGGGAGGGGCATACAATGAGCAGTTCTTC. It codes for CASSRSPGGAYNEQFF. The genes are TRBV18 and TRBJ2-1; 8 nucleotides align to TRBD2. There are 16 residues in the CDR3. V lost 6 bases to trimming and J lost 4 bases; unmatched junction nucleotides: 11. Germline CDR1 and CDR2: KGHSH and LQKENI.

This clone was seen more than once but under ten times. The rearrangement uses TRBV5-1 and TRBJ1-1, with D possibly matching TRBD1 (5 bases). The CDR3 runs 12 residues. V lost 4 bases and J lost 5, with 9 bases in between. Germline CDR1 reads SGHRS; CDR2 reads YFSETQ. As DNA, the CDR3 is TGCGCCAGCAGCGGGGGAGGAACTGAAGCTTTCTTT. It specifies CASSGGGTEAFF.

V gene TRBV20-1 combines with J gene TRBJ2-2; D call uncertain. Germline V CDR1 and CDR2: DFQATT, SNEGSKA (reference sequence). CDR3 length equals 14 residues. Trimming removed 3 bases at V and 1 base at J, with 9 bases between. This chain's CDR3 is CSASSLVNTGELFF. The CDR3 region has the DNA TGCAGTGCTAGTTCCCTAGTGAACACCGGGGAGCTGTTTTTT.

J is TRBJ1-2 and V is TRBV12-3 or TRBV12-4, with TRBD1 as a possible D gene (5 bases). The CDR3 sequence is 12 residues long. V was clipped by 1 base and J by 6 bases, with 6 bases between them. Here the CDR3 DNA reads TGTGCCAGCAGTTTAGGGGGCAATGGCTACACCTTC. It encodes CASSLGGNGYTF.